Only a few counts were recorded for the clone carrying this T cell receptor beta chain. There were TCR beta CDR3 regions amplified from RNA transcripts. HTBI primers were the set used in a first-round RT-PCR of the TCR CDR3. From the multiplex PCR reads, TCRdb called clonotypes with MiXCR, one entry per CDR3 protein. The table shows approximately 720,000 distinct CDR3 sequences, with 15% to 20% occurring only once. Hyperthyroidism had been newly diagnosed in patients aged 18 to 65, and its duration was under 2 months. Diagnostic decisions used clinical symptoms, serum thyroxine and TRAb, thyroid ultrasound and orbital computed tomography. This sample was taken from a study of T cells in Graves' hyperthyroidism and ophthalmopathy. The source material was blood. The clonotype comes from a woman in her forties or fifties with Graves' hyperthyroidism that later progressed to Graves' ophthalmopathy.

The DNA for the CDR3 is TGTGCCAGCATGAGGGGCGGGGAGCTGTTTTTT. Translation: CASMRGGELFF. The chain joins TRBV6-1 to TRBJ2-2; tentatively, D is TRBD1 or TRBD2 (5 bases each). V lost 7 bases and J 7 bases, leaving 7 bases between the germline ends. The CDR3 is 11 residues long. CDR1 and CDR2 (germline): MNHNS, SASEGT.